This TCR beta chain originates from a study of blood T cell repertoires in COVID-19. Overall study: Collection of acute and convalescent COVID-19 samples took place in the United States, Italy and Spain. T cells, B-cell-depleted T cells, or PBMCs provided the cDNA or gDNA that served as material.

Under the authors' procedure: Estimated nucleated cell counts came from reference gene primer amplification. Measured with immunoSEQ multiplex PCR; TCRdb has only the in-frame clones, and not every one. V and J calls and clone size follow that table, whereas D and trimming were derived from the DNA. Among 200,000 to 250,000 clones, roughly 82% were seen once, and the ten largest hold more than 4.5%. Germline values: CDR1 ENHRY, CDR2 SYGVKD. The length of the CDR3 is 15 residues. The trim removed 4 bases at V and 2 bases at J, leaving 2 bases unmatched. This clonotype originated in a woman of 80 years or more with active or convalescent COVID-19. Sequenced material: peripheral blood. The chain uses TRBV10-3 and TRBJ2-1; 10 bases map to TRBD1. The CDR3 coding sequence is TGTGCCATCAGTGGGGGACAGGGGACCTACAATGAGCAGTTCTTC. It yields the protein CAISGGQGTYNEQFF.